One and the same sample provided the 18 T cell receptor beta chains below, sequenced in a study of T cells in Graves' hyperthyroidism and ophthalmopathy. RNA transcripts were the template for amplifying TCR beta CDR3 regions. First-round RT-PCR targeting the TCR CDR3 was performed with the HTBI primer set. TCRdb itself ran the multiplex PCR reads through MiXCR, one entry per CDR3 protein. The sample records 500,000 to 650,000 distinct CDR3 sequences, around 15% being singletons. The specimen sequenced was blood. Source of these receptors: a woman between 45 and 60 years old with Graves' ophthalmopathy.

Remarks on this clonotype: A much larger clone differs from this one at a single base, so this may be a read error. The chain uses TRBV12-3 or TRBV12-4 and TRBJ2-1, with D perhaps matching TRBD2 (6 bases). This CDR3 comprises 14 residues. Trimming cost V 5 bases and J 6 bases, with 14 bases left between them. DNA for the CDR3: TGTGCCAGCAGTGCCCAGACTAGAGGCAATGAGCAGTTCTTC. Amino acid sequence: CASSAQTRGNEQFF.

The chain couples TRBV28 to TRBJ2-7; TRBD2 matches 9 bases. After removal of 4 bases from V and 0 bases from J, the junction contained 4 bases not matched to a gene. CDR3 length: 15 amino acids. In germline, CDR1 is MDHEN, CDR2 SYDVKM. The CDR3 DNA sequence: TGTGCCAGCAGTTCCCTAGCGGGAATCTCCTACGAGCAGTACTTC. Protein product: CASSSLAGISYEQYF.

This clonotype was detected many times. The chain carries TRBV28 and TRBJ2-5; 12 bases align to TRBD2. Trimming at V came to 5 bases and at J to 4 bases, leaving 11 bases not matched to a gene. This CDR3 region has 17 residues. Germline V gene sequence: CDR1 MDHEN, CDR2 SYDVKM. The CDR3 reads CASSIGTSGQEGETQYF. In DNA, the CDR3 is TGTGCCAGCAGTATTGGGACTAGCGGGCAAGAGGGAGAGACCCAGTACTTC. Drawing the rest from reference TRBV28 and TRBJ2-5, the complete variable domain is DVKVTQSSRYLVKRTGEKVFLECVQDMDHENMFWYRQDPGLGLRLIYFSYDVKMKEKGDIPEGYSVSREKKERFSLILESASTNQTSMYLCASSIGTSGQEGETQYFGPGTRLLVL.

This clonotype was seen ten or more times. The genes are TRBV18 and TRBJ1-1, with 7 bases fitting TRBD1. CDR1 KGHSH and CDR2 LQKENI come from the germline V gene. The V gene end was trimmed by 8 bases and the J gene end by 5 bases; junction bases not matched to a gene: 8. The CDR3 totals 13 residues. This CDR3 is CASSPTGRTEAFF. The CDR3 DNA follows: TGTGCCAGCAGTCCGACAGGGAGGACTGAAGCTTTCTTT.

A word on this clonotype: A read error may account for a junction end that differs from germline. The chain joins TRBV7-7 to TRBJ2-2, with TRBD1 matching 7 bases. The CDR3 has 15 residues. CDR1 and CDR2 from the germline V gene are SSHAT and FNYEAQ (reference sequence). The CDR3 sequence: CASSLRQGDAGELFF. The CDR3 DNA reads TGTGCTAGCAGCTTGCGTCAGGGGGACGCCGGGGAGCTGTTTTTT.

The sample holds a few counts of this clonotype. The chain recombines TRBV14 with TRBJ2-1; 10 bases map to TRBD2. The CDR3 consists of 17 residues. With 3 bases clipped from V and 5 bases from J, the junction kept 10 bases outside the gene matches. CDR1 and CDR2 from the germline V gene are SGHDN and FVKESK. The DNA of the CDR3 is TGTGCCAGCAGCCAGTACCCGGGACTAGCGTCCCACAATGAGCAGTTCTTC. This encodes CASSQYPGLASHNEQFF.

The V call is TRBV24-1, the J call TRBJ2-1; 8 bases are shared with TRBD2. In germline, CDR1 is KGHDR, CDR2 SFDVKD. The V gene end was trimmed by 2 bases and the J gene end by 1 base; junction bases not matched to a gene: 3. The CDR3 is made up of 16 amino acids. The CDR3 protein is CATSDYASGSYNEQFF. In DNA, the CDR3 is TGTGCCACCAGTGATTATGCTAGCGGGTCCTACAATGAGCAGTTCTTC.

This clonotype was picked up many times. The chain is built from TRBV20-1 and TRBJ2-3, with D perhaps TRBD2 (5 bases). Per the germline V gene, CDR1 is DFQATT and CDR2 is SNEGSKA (reference sequence). CDR3 length equals 15 residues. Trimming shortened V by 0 bases and J by 4 bases, and 14 bases separated the two germline ends. In DNA form, the CDR3 reads TGCAGTGCTAGAGATTCGAGCGGTCACGCAGATACGCAGTATTTT. Its translation is CSARDSSGHADTQYF.

This clonotype was counted many times. V gene TRBV6-2 or TRBV6-3 combines with J gene TRBJ2-7; 9 bases agree with TRBD1. Per the germline V gene, CDR1 is MNHEY and CDR2 is SVGEGT. The CDR3 has 13 amino acids. With 11 bases clipped from V and 1 base from J, the junction kept 6 bases outside the gene matches. CDR3 protein: CAHPGQGSYEQYF. For the CDR3, the DNA is TGTGCCCACCCGGGACAGGGATCCTACGAGCAGTACTTC.

The rearrangement links TRBV24-1 to TRBJ2-1; D is uncertain. V was pared by 9 bases and J by 2 bases, with 10 bases between. Germline V gene lookup returns CDR1 KGHDR and CDR2 SFDVKD. This CDR3 comprises 13 residues. CDR3 residues: CATSLRPYNEQFF. DNA for the CDR3: TGTGCCACCTCCTTGCGGCCCTACAATGAGCAGTTCTTC.

As for this clonotype: An end of the junction does not agree with germline; a read error may underlie this. The V and J genes are TRBV7-3 and TRBJ2-2; D gene uncertain. The CDR3 length is 11 residues. Germline lookup yields CDR1 SGHTA and CDR2 FQGTGA. The CDR3 nucleotides read TGTGTCAGCAGTTCCGGCGGGGAGCTGTTTTTT. This translates into CVSSSGGELFF.

In its sample, this clonotype was seen many times. The V call is TRBV5-8, the J call TRBJ1-1; TRBD1 is a possible D gene (5 bases). V lost 0 bases to trimming and J lost 11 bases, with 17 bases between them. Germline assignment: CDR1 SGHTS and CDR2 YDEGEE. This CDR3 has 14 amino acids. The CDR3 DNA is TGTGCCAGCAGCTTGGCCGGGACCCGGCGGCATGCTTTCTTT. It codes for CASSLAGTRRHAFF. The full variable domain, rest sourced from reference TRBV5-8 and TRBJ1-1, is EAGVTQSPTHLIKTRGQQATLRCSPISGHTSVYWYQQALGLGLQFLLWYDEGEERNRGNFPPRFSGRQFPNYSSELNVNALELEDSALYLCASSLAGTRRHAFFGQGTRLTVV.

This clonotype has ten or more counts. The gene calls are TRBV28 and TRBJ1-5, with D uncertain. Germline lookup yields CDR1 MDHEN and CDR2 SYDVKM. V lost 3 bases, J lost 3 bases, and 6 bases lay in between. The CDR3 totals 13 residues. CDR3 DNA: TGTGCCAGCAGTTTCGGCTTCAATCAGCCCCAGCATTTT. The encoded protein is CASSFGFNQPQHF.

This chain links TRBV4-1 with TRBJ1-1; no firm D call. Trimming took off 0 bases at V and 0 bases at J, with 14 bases between the two ends. This CDR3 is built from 17 residues. The V gene's germline CDR1 is MGHRA and CDR2 YSYEKL. The CDR3 sequence: CASSQDRLKILNTEAFF. As DNA, the CDR3 is TGCGCCAGCAGCCAAGACAGGCTGAAGATTCTGAACACTGAAGCTTTCTTT.

The chain is built from TRBV11-3 and TRBJ2-2, with no clear D. CDR1 SGHNT and CDR2 YENEEA come from the germline V gene. Trimming shortened V by 0 bases and J by 7 bases, and 12 bases separated the two germline ends. This CDR3 is built from 15 residues. CDR3 residues: CASSLDLTAGGELFF. In DNA form, the CDR3 reads TGTGCCAGCAGCTTAGATCTCACAGCTGGCGGGGAGCTGTTTTTT. Full variable domain (remainder filled in from reference TRBV11-3 and TRBJ2-2): EAGVVQSPRYKIIEKKQPVAFWCNPISGHNTLYWYLQNLGQGPELLIRYENEEAVDDSQLPKDRFSAERLKGVDSTLKIQPAELGDSAVYLCASSLDLTAGGELFFGEGSRLTVL.

This clonotype was observed at least ten times. The genes are TRBV20-1 and TRBJ2-7, with TRBD1 matching 7 bases. CDR3 length: 11 residues. V trimming: 6 bases; J trimming: 6 bases; junction bases outside the gene matches: 5. Germline assignment: CDR1 DFQATT and CDR2 SNEGSKA (reference sequence). CDR3 coding DNA: TGCAGTGCCGCGACAGGGAGCGAGCAGTACTTC. Its protein product is CSAATGSEQYF.

This clonotype appeared a few times. The rearrangement links TRBV25-1 to TRBJ2-1; D may be TRBD1 or TRBD2 (5 bases each). Germline assignment: CDR1 MGHDK and CDR2 SYGVNS. The V end was cut by 7 bases, the J end by 7 bases, with 17 bases between. The CDR3 contains 14 residues. The CDR3 reads CASTGVGTQNEQFF. The CDR3 DNA reads TGTGCCAGCACTGGGGTAGGGACCCAAAATGAGCAGTTCTTC.

The rearrangement uses TRBV29-1 and TRBJ2-1; D tentatively fits TRBD1 or TRBD2 (6 bases each). This CDR3 spans 15 amino acids. Germline V CDR1 and CDR2: SQVTM, ANQGSEA. The V end lost 3 bases, the J end lost 6 bases, and 18 bases lay between the germline ends. The CDR3 region has the DNA TGCAGCGTTGAGAGGGGGGTGGGTTCGGGCAATGAGCAGTTCTTC. Amino acids: CSVERGVGSGNEQFF.